The 27 T cell receptor beta chains below were found in one sample sequenced in a study of shared clonotypes between healthy human individuals. Clones were sequenced by immunoSEQ multiplex PCR, and TCRdb holds only the in-frame ones, with some missing. The sample shows roughly 1.5 million clones, approximately 98% of them seen only once. Sequencing used naive CD4+ T cells sorted from blood. Noted subset: CD45RA+ positively selected. These receptors were collected from a man under 40 in good health.

The chain combines TRBV10-3 with TRBJ2-2; a possible D gene is TRBD2 (6 bases). In germline, CDR1 is ENHRY, CDR2 SYGVKD. V lost 6 bases, J lost 6 bases, and 8 bases lay in between. The CDR3 has 12 residues. CDR3 in DNA: TGTGCCATCAGCACTAGCCCCGGGGAGCTGTTTTTT. Encoded protein: CAISTSPGELFF.

This chain connects TRBV28 to TRBJ2-5; possibly TRBD2 for D (5 bases). The germline V gene has CDR1 MDHEN and CDR2 SYDVKM. The V end was cut by 6 bases, the J end by 5 bases, with 16 bases between. This CDR3 region has 14 residues. This chain's CDR3 is CASSRAGIAETQYF. The CDR3 DNA is TGTGCCAGCAGCCGTGCGGGCATCGCGGAGACCCAGTACTTC.

With respect to this clone: Other DNA sequences in this specimen translate into the identical CDR3. This sequence joins TRBV11-2 and TRBJ2-5; D call uncertain. The CDR3 length is 11 residues. Germline assignment: CDR1 SGHAT and CDR2 FQNNGV. Trimming took off 3 bases at V and 5 bases at J, with 4 bases between the two ends. CDR3 protein: CASSFGETQYF. As DNA, the CDR3 is TGTGCCAGCAGCTTCGGTGAGACCCAGTACTTC. Complete variable domain (other parts from reference TRBV11-2 and TRBJ2-5): EAGVAQSPRYKIIEKRQSVAFWCNPISGHATLYWYQQILGQGPKLLIQFQNNGVVDDSQLPKDRFSAERLKGVDSTLKIQPAKLEDSAVYLCASSFGETQYFGPGTRLLVL.

A word on this clone: Distinct nucleotide sequences in the sample also encode this CDR3. The chain combines TRBV6-4 with TRBJ2-3; no reliable D call. The V end was cut by 2 bases, the J end by 0 bases, with 0 bases between. Germline CDR1 reads MRHNA; CDR2 reads SNTAGT. The CDR3 has 12 amino acids. The CDR3 loop is CASSDSTDTQYF. CDR3 bases: TGTGCCAGCAGTGACAGCACAGATACGCAGTATTTT.

The chain has TRBV19 and TRBJ2-3; D not certain. Per the germline V gene, CDR1 is LNHDA and CDR2 is SQIVND (reference sequence). The CDR3 contains 15 residues. V dropped 1 base and J dropped 2 bases, with 10 bases sitting between them. DNA of the CDR3: TGTGCCAGTAGTATAGTGAAGGGAACCACAGATACGCAGTATTTT. As protein: CASSIVKGTTDTQYF.

V gene TRBV10-1 combines with J gene TRBJ2-7; D may be TRBD1 (6 bases). The germline V gene has CDR1 WNHNN and CDR2 SYGVQD (reference sequence). V was cut by 4 bases and J by 7 bases, with 17 bases left in between. The CDR3 spans 14 residues. Written as DNA, the CDR3 is TGCGCCAGCAGTGTATCAGCAGGGGTGGGAGAGCAGTACTTC. Protein product: CASSVSAGVGEQYF.

This clone was recorded once. The V call is TRBV4-1, the J call TRBJ1-2; the match to TRBD1 covers 7 bases. Germline loops: CDR1 MGHRA, CDR2 YSYEKL. J lost 8 bases, V lost 4 bases, and 13 bases had no gene match. This CDR3 comprises 15 residues. The CDR3 is CASSRNTPGGEGYTF. The CDR3 DNA sequence: TGCGCCAGCAGCCGCAACACACCAGGGGGGGAAGGCTACACCTTC.

This chain joins TRBV6-5 and TRBJ2-7; D not certain. Trimming left V 2 bases short and J 7 bases short, with 18 bases between. Germline loops: CDR1 MNHEY, CDR2 SVGAGI. CDR3 size: 15 residues. The DNA of the CDR3 is TGTGCCAGCAGTTACAATGGATCCCCAACCAGGGAGCAGTACTTC. Its translation is CASSYNGSPTREQYF.

This chain connects TRBV25-1 to TRBJ2-1; the match to TRBD2 covers 7 bases. The germline V gene has CDR1 MGHDK and CDR2 SYGVNS. The CDR3 length is 16 residues. With V trimmed by 4 bases and J by 0 bases, 6 bases remained unmatched. CDR3 amino acids: CASSGQVAGSYNEQFF. The DNA of the CDR3 is TGTGCCAGCAGTGGACAAGTAGCGGGCTCCTACAATGAGCAGTTCTTC.

The chain carries TRBV6-4 and TRBJ2-1; TRBD2 matches at 7 bases. CDR3 length: 15 residues. Trimming cost V 2 bases and J 4 bases; bases outside gene matches: 5. The germline V gene has CDR1 MRHNA and CDR2 SNTAGT. The CDR3 loop reads CASSDGLAVYNEQFF. The DNA of the CDR3 is TGTGCCAGCAGTGACGGGCTAGCGGTTTACAATGAGCAGTTCTTC.

The V and J genes are TRBV4-1 and TRBJ2-3; D is perhaps TRBD2 (7 bases). Per the germline V gene, CDR1 is MGHRA and CDR2 is YSYEKL. Trimming cost V 4 bases and J 6 bases, with 17 bases left between them. The CDR3 sequence is 15 residues long. CDR3 nucleotides: TGCGCCAGCAGCCCCAAGGGGGTGGGAGGGGATACGCAGTATTTT. Its translation is CASSPKGVGGDTQYF.

This sequence joins TRBV14 and TRBJ2-7, with 11 bases identical to TRBD2. The CDR3 is 14 residues long. V dropped 4 bases and J dropped 7; count of bases not matched to a gene: 6. Germline CDR1 SGHDN, CDR2 FVKESK. CDR3 region: CASSLLAGVEEQYF. The CDR3 DNA reads as TGTGCCAGCAGCCTACTAGCGGGAGTGGAAGAGCAGTACTTC. The full variable domain, in which reference TRBV14 and TRBJ2-7 provide the parts outside the CDR3, is EAGVTQFPSHSVIEKGQTVTLRCDPISGHDNLYWYRRVMGKEIKFLLHFVKESKQDESGMPNNRFLAERTGGTYSTLKVQPAELEDSGVYFCASSLLAGVEEQYFGPGTRLTVT.

This clone was observed a single time. Other DNA sequences of this sample code for an identical CDR3. The rearrangement uses TRBV6-5 and TRBJ1-1; D uncertain. The germline V gene encodes CDR1 MNHEY and CDR2 SVGAGI. This CDR3 comprises 14 residues. V was pared by 0 bases and J by 0 bases, with 5 bases between. The CDR3 loop reads CASSYSSVNTEAFF. CDR3 in DNA: TGTGCCAGCAGTTACTCCTCCGTGAACACTGAAGCTTTCTTT.

This clone has a single count. Within the sample, other DNA sequences also encode this same CDR3. The rearrangement joins TRBV19 to TRBJ2-3; D is uncertain. V shed 3 bases and J shed 1 base, with 8 bases lying between them. CDR1 and CDR2 (germline): LNHDA, SQIVND (reference sequence). The CDR3 consists of 14 residues. CDR3 sequence (DNA): TGTGCCAGTAGTATCCTTGGACGCACAGATACGCAGTATTTT. It is translated as CASSILGRTDTQYF.

This clone was seen once. V is TRBV30 and J is TRBJ2-4; TRBD1 is a possible D gene (5 bases). CDR1 GTSNPN and CDR2 SVGIG come from the germline V gene (reference sequence). V lost 5 bases and J 0 bases, leaving 11 bases between the germline ends. This CDR3 is built from 14 residues. Here the CDR3 DNA reads TGTGCCTGGGGTAACAGGCTAGCCAAAAACATTCAGTACTTC. Its protein product is CAWGNRLAKNIQYF.

This chain connects TRBV15 to TRBJ1-1; D perhaps matches TRBD1 (5 bases). The length of the CDR3 is 16 residues. The germline gives CDR1 LNHNV, CDR2 YYDKDF (reference sequence). V dropped 5 bases and J dropped 6 bases, with 22 bases sitting between them. The CDR3 DNA follows: TGTGCCACCAGCCGAGGATTTGGGACCTCGAGATCTGAAGCTTTCTTT. Its translation: CATSRGFGTSRSEAFF.

CDR3 nucleotides: TGCGCCAGCAGCCAAAAAGGAAGCTCCACTGAAGCTTTCTTT. Translation: CASSQKGSSTEAFF. The rearrangement links TRBV4-3 to TRBJ1-1; D is undetermined. The CDR3 consists of 14 residues. Trimming shortened V by 2 bases and J by 4 bases, and 11 bases separated the two germline ends. In germline, CDR1 is LGHNA, CDR2 YSLEER.

The V call is TRBV7-6, the J call TRBJ1-6, with 10 bases identical to TRBD1. CDR1 and CDR2 from the germline V gene are SGHVS and FNYEAQ. J lost 5 bases, V lost 1 base, and 2 bases had no gene match. CDR3 length: 16 amino acids. CDR3 nucleotides: TGTGCCAGCAGCTTAGTGGGGACAGGGGATAATTCACCCCTCCACTTT. Encoded protein: CASSLVGTGDNSPLHF.

The genes are TRBV5-4 and TRBJ2-3; 8 nucleotides match TRBD2. V shed 3 bases, J shed 7 bases, and the junction held 13 bases outside the gene matches. Germline V gives CDR1 SGHNT, CDR2 YYREEE (reference sequence). CDR3 length: 16 residues. The chain's CDR3 is CASSSGGSSVVYTQYF. For the CDR3, the DNA is TGTGCCAGCAGCTCGGGGGGGAGTAGCGTAGTATATACGCAGTATTTT.

The V gene is TRBV5-1, the J gene TRBJ2-5, with 10 positions matching TRBD2. V trimming: 4 bases; J trimming: 2 bases; junction bases outside the gene matches: 5. Germline loops: CDR1 SGHRS, CDR2 YFSETQ. The CDR3 is made up of 15 amino acids. The CDR3 coding sequence is TGCGCCAGCAGCGTATTGACTAGCGGGCAAGAGACCCAGTACTTC. This encodes CASSVLTSGQETQYF.

This sequence joins TRBV18 and TRBJ1-4; 9 bases match TRBD1. The CDR3 is made up of 14 amino acids. The V and J ends lost 2 bases and 10 bases, in that order; junction bases with no gene match: 5. Germline V CDR1 and CDR2: KGHSH, LQKENI. This CDR3 is CASSPTPDRGKLFF. Written as DNA, the CDR3 is TGTGCCAGCTCACCAACTCCGGACAGGGGAAAACTGTTTTTT.

The J gene is TRBJ2-1, the V gene TRBV11-2; D may be TRBD2 (5 bases). This CDR3 has 13 amino acids. Deletions cut 1 base from V and 9 bases from J, with 10 bases between. Germline lookup yields CDR1 SGHAT and CDR2 FQNNGV. This chain's CDR3 is CASSLVLAGEQFF. The CDR3 DNA follows: TGTGCCAGCAGCTTAGTCCTAGCCGGTGAGCAGTTCTTC.

The count of this clone is one. The chain recombines TRBV7-2 with TRBJ2-1, with D possibly called TRBD1 or TRBD2 (5 bases each). This CDR3 region has 18 residues. Germline loops: CDR1 SGHTA, CDR2 FQGNSA. V lost 1 base and J 0 bases, leaving 16 bases between the germline ends. The CDR3 is CASSLGGKGTRSYNEQFF. The CDR3 nucleotides are TGTGCCAGCAGCTTAGGGGGAAAGGGGACCCGCTCCTACAATGAGCAGTTCTTC.

The chain uses TRBV10-3 and TRBJ1-1, with 9 bases identical to TRBD1. Per germline, CDR1 ENHRY and CDR2 SYGVKD. The CDR3 sequence is 13 residues long. V gave up 7 bases and J gave up 3 bases; unmatched junction bases: 3. The DNA of the CDR3 is TGTGCCATCATGGGACAGGGAGACACTGAAGCTTTCTTT. Protein: CAIMGQGDTEAFF.

The CDR3: CASSLAGDRTEAFF. For the CDR3, the DNA is TGTGCCAGCAGCTTGGCAGGGGACCGCACTGAAGCTTTCTTT. The V and J genes are TRBV5-4 and TRBJ1-1; possible D gene TRBD1, 6 bases. The V gene lost 0 bases and the J gene lost 4 bases, with 10 bases spanning the gap. Germline lookup yields CDR1 SGHNT and CDR2 YYREEE (reference sequence). This CDR3 spans 14 amino acids.

The rearrangement joins TRBV18 to TRBJ1-1; possibly TRBD1 for D (6 bases). This CDR3 is built from 15 residues. Germline lookup yields CDR1 KGHSH and CDR2 LQKENI. V was cut by 1 base and J by 1 base, with 10 bases left in between. CDR3 sequence: CASSPQGHRNTEAFF. The CDR3 coding sequence is TGTGCCAGCTCACCACAGGGACACAGGAACACTGAAGCTTTCTTT.

This chain joins TRBV6-5 and TRBJ2-2, with no clear D. CDR1 and CDR2 from the germline V gene are MNHEY and SVGAGI. The CDR3 is 13 amino acids. V was pared by 2 bases and J by 5 bases, with 6 bases between. The CDR3 loop is CASSYPRTGELFF. CDR3 DNA sequence: TGTGCCAGCAGTTACCCGAGGACCGGGGAGCTGTTTTTT.